This is a list of T cell receptor beta chains from one sample in a study of blood T cell repertoires in COVID-19. The assay was immunoSEQ multiplex PCR, and TCRdb's table has in-frame clones only and misses some. The repertoire has tens of thousands of clones, about 90% of them found once; the top ten carry approximately 16%. The material sequenced was peripheral blood. The receptors originated from a human donor with active COVID-19. The donor label of this sample is uncertain. Each CDR3 is given with its conserved first and last residue. A D gene is named only where the DNA matches it firmly. Clone size appears in some rows only: once, few, many, or a class for an expanded clone.

TRBV4-3,once,TRBD1,TRBJ1-2,TGCGCCAGCAGCAGAAGAGGGGACAGGGGAAACTATGGCTACACCTTC,CASSRRGDRGNYGYTF
TRBV6-6,.,.,TRBJ1-1,TGTGCCAGCACTTCGGGTCTCGGGGGGTGGGACACTGAAGCTTTCTTT,CASTSGLGGWDTEAFF
TRBV19,once,.,TRBJ1-2,TGTGCCAGTACCCCGGGCAGGGGTTTAGGTGGCTACACCTTC,CASTPGRGLGGYTF
TRBV9,.,TRBD2,TRBJ2-3,TGTGCCAGCAGCATGGGACTAGCGGCTAGCACAGATACGCAGTATTTT,CASSMGLAASTDTQYF
TRBV21-1,.,.,TRBJ1-1,TGTGCCAGCAGCAAAGACGGGACTCTGAAATCGCACACTGAAGCTTTCTTT,CASSKDGTLKSHTEAFF
TRBV19,.,TRBD2,TRBJ2-2,TGTGCCAGTAGCCCGGGACTAGCGGGGGGCCCGAACACCGGGGAGCTGTTTTTT,CASSPGLAGGPNTGELFF
TRBV29-1,.,.,TRBJ2-5,TGCAGCGTTGATAACAGCGGAGAGACCCAGTACTTC,CSVDNSGETQYF
TRBV9,.,.,TRBJ2-7,TGTGCCAGCAAGGACAGTCCCTTTTACGAGCAGTACTTC,CASKDSPFYEQYF
TRBV24-1,.,TRBD1,TRBJ2-1,TGTGCCACCGGGGCAGGGGGACGCTACAATGAGCAGTTCTTC,CATGAGGRYNEQFF
TRBV7-2,.,.,TRBJ2-3,TGTGCCAGCCGGTTGGGGGCGACAGATACGCAGTATTTT,CASRLGATDTQYF
TRBV29-1,.,TRBD1,TRBJ2-7,TGCAGCGCGGGACAGGACTACGAGCAGTACTTC,CSAGQDYEQYF
TRBV5-1,.,.,TRBJ1-1,TGCGCCAGCAGCTTGGTCATCGGGAACACTGAAGCTTTCTTT,CASSLVIGNTEAFF
TRBV6-6,once,.,TRBJ1-1,TGTGCCAGCAGGCAGGACAGAAACACTGAAGCTTTCTTT,CASRQDRNTEAFF
TRBV2,few,.,TRBJ2-7,TGTGCCAGCAGTGAAAGGGACAACTACGAGCAGTACTTC,CASSERDNYEQYF
TRBV7-2,.,TRBD2,TRBJ2-3,TGTGCCAGCAGCCCTTGGAGACTAGCGGGCGCAATAGATACGCAGTATTTT,CASSPWRLAGAIDTQYF
TRBV6-6,.,.,TRBJ2-7,TGTGCCAGCAGTTACTCATCAGGGGCCAACGAGCAGTACTTC,CASSYSSGANEQYF
TRBV7-2,.,TRBD2,TRBJ2-7,TGTGCCAGCAGCTCCGGACTAGCGGGGGGGCCTGAGCAGTACTTC,CASSSGLAGGPEQYF
TRBV2,.,TRBD1,TRBJ2-7,TGTGCCAGCAGCGGGGCCGGGACAGGGGGTTACGAGCAGTACTTC,CASSGAGTGGYEQYF
TRBV28,.,.,TRBJ2-5,TGTGCCAGCAGTCTAAATCCAGACAGGGAGACCCAGTACTTC,CASSLNPDRETQYF
TRBV7-2,.,.,TRBJ2-3,TGTGCCAGCAGCTTAGTCGGTAGCGGTGGAGATACGCAGTATTTT,CASSLVGSGGDTQYF
TRBV28,.,TRBD1,TRBJ1-2,TGTGCTTCCCGGACAGGGTATGGCTACACCTTC,CASRTGYGYTF
TRBV5-6,.,.,TRBJ2-7,TGTGCCAGCAGCTCCATCGACAGGTCCTACGAGCAGTACTTC,CASSSIDRSYEQYF
TRBV9,.,.,TRBJ2-7,TGTGCCAGCAGCGTAGCTCCAGGCAGGGAAGAGCAGTACTTC,CASSVAPGREEQYF
TRBV5-1,.,TRBD2,TRBJ2-2,TGCGCCAGCAGCGAACGGGGGGGAACCGGGGAGCTGTTTTTT,CASSERGGTGELFF
TRBV14,.,.,TRBJ2-7,TGTGCCAGCAGCCCTAACCTTTCCAGGGAGCAGTACTTC,CASSPNLSREQYF
TRBV6-5,few,TRBD1,TRBJ1-6,TGTGCCAGCAGAACACAGGGGAGTCATAATTCACCCCTCCACTTT,CASRTQGSHNSPLHF
TRBV6-5,few,.,TRBJ2-1,TGTGCCAGCAGTCGGGGGAGCTCCTACAATGAGCAGTTCTTC,CASSRGSSYNEQFF
TRBV2,.,.,TRBJ1-6,TGTGCCAGCAGTGGGGAGGGAGGTAGTTATTCACCCCTCCACTTT,CASSGEGGSYSPLHF
TRBV7-9,.,TRBD1,TRBJ1-2,TGTGCCAGCAGCGTATTAATGGGACAGATCTTTAACTATGGCTACACCTTC,CASSVLMGQIFNYGYTF
TRBV19,.,TRBD1,TRBJ2-5,TGTGCCAGTAAGGGGACAGGGCAAGAGACCCAGTACTTC,CASKGTGQETQYF
TRBV6-5,.,TRBD1,TRBJ2-3,TGTGCCAGCAGCCGGACAGGGAGCACAGATACGCAGTATTTT,CASSRTGSTDTQYF
TRBV5-1,.,.,TRBJ2-7,TGCGCCAGCAGCGATCCCACAGGGCAGTACGAGCAGTACTTC,CASSDPTGQYEQYF
TRBV6-5,few,.,TRBJ2-2,TGTGCCAGCAGTTACGGTCGACACAACACCGGGGAGCTGTTTTTT,CASSYGRHNTGELFF
TRBV5-1,once,TRBD1,TRBJ1-1,TGCGCCAGCAGTACCGGGACAGTGGGAACTGAAGCTTTCTTT,CASSTGTVGTEAFF
TRBV9,once,TRBD2,TRBJ2-3,TGTGCCAGCAGCGTAGCTGGCGGGGGGGCCGCAGATACGCAGTATTTT,CASSVAGGGAADTQYF
TRBV6-5,.,TRBD2,TRBJ2-3,TGTGCCAGCAGTTTGACTAGCGGGGGGCTCGATACGCAGTATTTT,CASSLTSGGLDTQYF
TRBV19,.,.,TRBJ2-3,TGTGCCAGTAGCCAAATTGCAGGGCCAGATACGCAGTATTTT,CASSQIAGPDTQYF
TRBV5-1,.,TRBD1,TRBJ2-5,TGCGCCAGCAGCTTGGAACAAGGGACAGGGGTCGAGACCCAGTACTTC,CASSLEQGTGVETQYF
TRBV6-5,.,.,TRBJ1-1,TGTGCCAGCACTATCTCGGGGAGGGGCACTGAAGCTTTCTTT,CASTISGRGTEAFF
TRBV7-8,.,TRBD2,TRBJ2-1,TGTGCCAGCAGCTTTGCATTCGCGACTAGCGGGGGTTCGTACAATGAGCAGTTCTTC,CASSFAFATSGGSYNEQFF
TRBV19,.,TRBD1,TRBJ1-2,TGTGCCAGTAGGAACAGGGGGGATTATGGCTACACCTTC,CASRNRGDYGYTF
TRBV18,.,TRBD2,TRBJ2-4,TGTGCCAGCTCACTAGCGGGGGGAGCCAAAAACATTCAGTACTTC,CASSLAGGAKNIQYF
TRBV3-1/TRBV3-2,.,.,TRBJ1-1,TGTGCCAGCAGCCAAGATGGGAGTACCATGAACACTGAAGCTTTCTTT,CASSQDGSTMNTEAFF
TRBV18,.,.,TRBJ2-1,TGTGCCAGCTCACCCCGAGGCGGGGCTAACAATGAGCAGTTCTTC,CASSPRGGANNEQFF
TRBV27,.,TRBD1,TRBJ1-5,TGTGCCAGCAGTTTAGTAGGGGGCCCTCAGCCCCAGCATTTT,CASSLVGGPQPQHF
TRBV7-3,few,.,TRBJ1-1,TGTGCCAGCAGCCAGAGCGGGGTGAACACTGAAGCTTTCTTT,CASSQSGVNTEAFF